These T cell receptor beta chains were read from a single sample in a study of shared T cell receptors in the human thymus. TCRdb keeps only in-frame clones here, not all; method: immunoSEQ multiplex PCR. The sample contains hundreds of thousands of clones, around three quarters of which appear only once. Another study also made use of these data, one on human thymus T cells.

Material for sequencing was thymocytes. Receptors were obtained from a boy under two years old with a congenital heart defect. The CDR3 runs from the conserved cysteine through the conserved F or W. The D gene is left open where the match is weak. The size of a clone is reported for some rows only, either as once, few or many, or as a class for expanded clones.

CDR3: CASRYRDRGLQVYGYTF
DNA: TGCGCCAGCAGGTATCGGGACAGGGGGCTTCAGGTGTATGGCTACACCTTC
size: NA
D: TRBD1
J: TRBJ1-2
V: TRBV5-1

CDR3: CASRWTGDYEQYF
DNA: TGTGCCAGCAGATGGACAGGTGACTACGAGCAGTACTTC
size: NA
D: TRBD1
J: TRBJ2-7
V: TRBV5-6

CDR3: CASSLDGGRAEQPQHF
DNA: TGTGCCAGCAGTTTAGACGGTGGCAGGGCAGAACAGCCCCAGCATTTT
size: NA
D: NA
J: TRBJ1-5
V: TRBV27

CDR3: CASSSPGQGDNEQFF
DNA: TGTGCCAGCAGTTCCCCGGGACAGGGGGACAATGAGCAGTTCTTC
size: NA
D: TRBD1
J: TRBJ2-1
V: TRBV6-5

CDR3: CAWTLTHNYGYTF
DNA: TGTGCCTGGACCCTGACTCATAACTATGGCTACACCTTC
size: once
D: NA
J: TRBJ1-2
V: TRBV30

CDR3: CSRAAGPLLSYEQYF
DNA: TGCAGCCGGGCAGCGGGACCCCTCCTATCCTACGAGCAGTACTTC
size: few
D: TRBD2
J: TRBJ2-7
V: TRBV29-1

CDR3: CASRSGRALGTGELFF
DNA: TGCGCCAGCAGGAGCGGGAGGGCCTTGGGCACCGGGGAGCTGTTTTTT
size: NA
D: TRBD2
J: TRBJ2-2
V: TRBV5-1

CDR3: CASSFSFGGATRDYGYTF
DNA: TGTGCCAGCAGCTTTAGTTTCGGTGGCGCAACCCGGGACTATGGCTACACCTTC
size: NA
D: NA
J: TRBJ1-2
V: TRBV7-9

CDR3: CASSRGQGYYEQYF
DNA: TGTGCCAGCAGTAGGGGACAGGGGTACTACGAGCAGTACTTC
size: few
D: TRBD1
J: TRBJ2-7
V: TRBV6-5

CDR3: CASSHMRANTEAFF
DNA: TGCGCCAGCAGCCATATGCGGGCGAACACTGAAGCTTTCTTT
size: NA
D: NA
J: TRBJ1-1
V: TRBV4-1

CDR3: CASHRAEAFF
DNA: TGTGCCAGCCACCGGGCTGAAGCTTTCTTT
size: once
D: NA
J: TRBJ1-1
V: TRBV2

CDR3: CASSFREGPYEQYF
DNA: TGTGCCAGCAGCTTCAGGGAGGGCCCCTACGAGCAGTACTTC
size: NA
D: TRBD2
J: TRBJ2-7
V: TRBV7-9

CDR3: CASSERPGGFNEKLFF
DNA: TGTGCCAGCAGCGAAAGACCCGGGGGTTTTAATGAAAAACTGTTTTTT
size: NA
D: NA
J: TRBJ1-4
V: TRBV14

CDR3: CASSPQIGIRGETQYF
DNA: TGCGCCAGCAGCCCCCAAATCGGAATCAGGGGGGAGACCCAGTACTTC
size: NA
D: TRBD1
J: TRBJ2-5
V: TRBV4-1

CDR3: CASSRLNSGNYEQYF
DNA: TGCGCCAGCAGCCGGCTTAATAGCGGGAACTACGAGCAGTACTTC
size: NA
D: TRBD2
J: TRBJ2-7
V: TRBV4-3

CDR3: CASSSWGQGRTYNSPLHF
DNA: TGTGCCAGCAGTTCCTGGGGACAGGGCAGGACCTATAATTCACCCCTCCACTTT
size: NA
D: TRBD1
J: TRBJ1-6
V: TRBV2

CDR3: CASSPGTFRSEQYF
DNA: TGTGCCAGCAGTCCCGGGACATTCCGCTCCGAGCAGTACTTC
size: NA
D: NA
J: TRBJ2-7
V: TRBV27

CDR3: CSASGSYTF
DNA: TGCAGTGCGTCAGGGAGCTACACCTTC
size: NA
D: NA
J: TRBJ1-2
V: TRBV20-1

CDR3: CASSSHGVPYNEQFF
DNA: TGTGCCAGCAGTTCTCATGGAGTTCCCTACAATGAGCAGTTCTTC
size: NA
D: NA
J: TRBJ2-1
V: TRBV28

CDR3: CASSAGLGVQFF
DNA: TGTGCCAGCAGTGCGGGACTAGGTGTGCAGTTCTTC
size: NA
D: TRBD2
J: TRBJ2-1
V: TRBV2

CDR3: CAWRLMGRTDTQYF
DNA: TGTGCCTGGAGATTAATGGGCCGCACAGATACGCAGTATTTT
size: once
D: NA
J: TRBJ2-3
V: TRBV30

CDR3: CASSILGGSYNEQFF
DNA: TGTGCCAGTAGTATATTAGGGGGCTCCTACAATGAGCAGTTCTTC
size: NA
D: NA
J: TRBJ2-1
V: TRBV19

CDR3: CASSQEKGGAYNEQFF
DNA: TGCGCCAGCAGCCAAGAGAAAGGGGGGGCCTACAATGAGCAGTTCTTC
size: NA
D: NA
J: TRBJ2-1
V: TRBV4-3

CDR3: CASSYGQSSYEQYF
DNA: TGTGCCAGCAGCTATGGACAGAGCTCCTACGAGCAGTACTTC
size: NA
D: NA
J: TRBJ2-7
V: TRBV5-8

CDR3: CASSVGAGGVPGTDTQYF
DNA: TGTGCCAGCAGCGTAGGAGCGGGAGGCGTACCCGGGACAGATACGCAGTATTTT
size: NA
D: TRBD2
J: TRBJ2-3
V: TRBV9

CDR3: CASSEAFVGARYEQYF
DNA: TGTGCCAGCAGTGAAGCCTTTGTGGGGGCCCGGTACGAGCAGTACTTC
size: NA
D: NA
J: TRBJ2-7
V: TRBV2

CDR3: CASAKADREAEKLFF
DNA: TGTGCCAGCGCCAAAGCGGACAGGGAGGCTGAAAAACTGTTTTTT
size: NA
D: TRBD1
J: TRBJ1-4
V: TRBV6-5

CDR3: CASSPPGQGASVYEQYF
DNA: TGTGCCAGCAGTCCTCCGGGACAGGGGGCGTCGGTCTACGAGCAGTACTTC
size: NA
D: TRBD1
J: TRBJ2-7
V: TRBV2

CDR3: CASSLEDRGWNEQFF
DNA: TGTGCCAGCAGCTTGGAGGACAGGGGGTGGAATGAGCAGTTCTTC
size: NA
D: TRBD1
J: TRBJ2-1
V: TRBV5-4

CDR3: CASSSGLAGGSYEQYF
DNA: TGTGCCAGCAGCTCGGGACTAGCGGGAGGGTCCTACGAGCAGTACTTC
size: NA
D: TRBD2
J: TRBJ2-7
V: TRBV13

CDR3: CASSAFPHSGSNYEQYF
DNA: TGTGCCAGCAGCGCGTTCCCCCATAGCGGGAGTAACTACGAGCAGTACTTC
size: NA
D: TRBD2
J: TRBJ2-7
V: TRBV9

CDR3: CASSKTGGANYGYTF
DNA: TGTGCCAGCAGTAAAACAGGGGGTGCTAACTATGGCTACACCTTC
size: NA
D: TRBD1
J: TRBJ1-2
V: TRBV6-1

CDR3: CASSYHPYEQYF
DNA: TGTGCCAGCTCCTACCACCCCTACGAGCAGTACTTC
size: NA
D: NA
J: TRBJ2-7
V: TRBV18

CDR3: CASSPPAGATGTGRRESSYEQYF
DNA: TGTGCCAGCTCCCCACCCGCTGGGGCAACCGGGACAGGGAGGCGGGAGAGCTCCTACGAGCAGTACTTC
size: NA
D: TRBD1
J: TRBJ2-7
V: TRBV18

CDR3: CASSYEGGPEKLFF
DNA: TGTGCCAGCAGTTACGAAGGGGGACCGGAAAAACTGTTTTTT
size: NA
D: NA
J: TRBJ1-4
V: TRBV6-5

CDR3: CSVEWAEPSYEQYF
DNA: TGCAGCGTTGAATGGGCTGAACCCTCCTACGAGCAGTACTTC
size: few
D: NA
J: TRBJ2-7
V: TRBV29-1

CDR3: CASSGRRGVYNEQFF
DNA: TGTGCCAGCAGCGGCCGGCGGGGGGTGTACAATGAGCAGTTCTTC
size: few
D: TRBD2
J: TRBJ2-1
V: TRBV14

CDR3: CASSMMAPGGYSNQPQHF
DNA: TGTGCCAGTAGTATGATGGCCCCGGGGGGCTATAGCAATCAGCCCCAGCATTTT
size: NA
D: NA
J: TRBJ1-5
V: TRBV19

CDR3: CASRHLAGIYEQYF
DNA: TGTGCCAGCCGTCACCTAGCGGGAATTTACGAGCAGTACTTC
size: NA
D: TRBD2
J: TRBJ2-7
V: TRBV6-5

CDR3: CASREDRGSTDTQYF
DNA: TGTGCCAGCAGAGAGGACAGGGGAAGCACAGATACGCAGTATTTT
size: NA
D: TRBD1
J: TRBJ2-3
V: TRBV2

CDR3: CAGTEPNTEAFF
DNA: TGTGCCGGCACAGAACCTAACACTGAAGCTTTCTTT
size: NA
D: NA
J: TRBJ1-1
V: TRBV7-4

CDR3: CASSLGGDRGGQPQHF
DNA: TGTGCCAGCAGCTTAGGAGGGGACAGGGGCGGTCAGCCCCAGCATTTT
size: NA
D: TRBD1
J: TRBJ1-5
V: TRBV7-9

CDR3: CASMRRRNPYNEQFF
DNA: TGTGCCAGCATGAGGCGGCGGAACCCCTACAATGAGCAGTTCTTC
size: NA
D: NA
J: TRBJ2-1
V: TRBV5-6

CDR3: CASSWSVAGGPQETQYF
DNA: TGTGCCAGCAGCTGGTCCGTAGCGGGAGGGCCGCAGGAGACCCAGTACTTC
size: NA
D: TRBD2
J: TRBJ2-5
V: TRBV7-9

CDR3: CASSPIGLAGNSYEQYF
DNA: TGTGCCAGCAGCCCCATTGGGCTAGCGGGAAACTCCTACGAGCAGTACTTC
size: NA
D: TRBD2
J: TRBJ2-7
V: TRBV5-4

CDR3: CASTLGGAPGNTIYF
DNA: TGTGCCAGCACTTTGGGGGGGGCGCCTGGAAACACCATATATTTT
size: NA
D: NA
J: TRBJ1-3
V: TRBV5-6

CDR3: CASTRVGRDTEAFF
DNA: TGTGCCAGCACGAGAGTTGGCAGGGACACTGAAGCTTTCTTT
size: NA
D: NA
J: TRBJ1-1
V: TRBV7-9

CDR3: CASSIKGRGISYEQYF
DNA: TGTGCCAGTAGTATAAAGGGTCGGGGGATTTCCTACGAGCAGTACTTC
size: NA
D: NA
J: TRBJ2-7
V: TRBV19

CDR3: CASSQWEGFTDTQYF
DNA: TGTGCCAGCAGTCAGTGGGAGGGATTCACAGATACGCAGTATTTT
size: NA
D: TRBD2
J: TRBJ2-3
V: TRBV6-6

CDR3: CASSPDRYSNQPQHF
DNA: TGTGCCAGCAGCCCAGACAGGTATAGCAATCAGCCCCAGCATTTT
size: NA
D: NA
J: TRBJ1-5
V: TRBV7-2